Listed below are T cell receptor beta chains from one sample, sequenced in a study of blood T cell repertoires in COVID-19. Here immunoSEQ multiplex PCR was the method, and the copy in TCRdb shows in-frame clones only, minus some. This sample has 300,000 or so clones; more than 80% occur once, and the top ten carry over 3.5%. What was sequenced was peripheral blood. These receptors all come from a woman between 40 and 55 years old with acute or convalescent COVID-19. Each CDR3 is given without its conserved first and last residue. Each record gives: clone size, J gene, D gene, V gene, CDR3 protein. The D gene is left open where the match is weak. Size is stated for part of the rows, as once, few or many counts, or as a class when the clone is expanded.

>.|TRBJ2-5|TRBD2|TRBV18
ASSRTSGGLETQY
>.|TRBJ2-4|.|TRBV7-3
ASSNERGIKILAKNIQY
>.|TRBJ2-1|TRBD2|TRBV19
ASSSTSRNSYNEQF
>.|TRBJ1-6|TRBD1|TRBV7-9
ASSEGQGYSPLH
>.|TRBJ1-6|.|TRBV15
ATSRGALGEGNSPLH
>.|TRBJ2-3|.|TRBV5-1
ASSLGGTQY
>.|TRBJ1-2|.|TRBV4-1
ASSQGPGRGGYGYT
>.|TRBJ1-1|.|TRBV12-5
ASGSHPPVTEAF
>.|TRBJ2-5|TRBD2|TRBV18
ASSPLPRTSGGQETQY
>few|TRBJ1-2|.|TRBV19
ASRAGPAGGYT
>.|TRBJ1-2|.|TRBV5-3
ARSTGGRNYGYT
>.|TRBJ1-6|.|TRBV7-8
ASSLIGQSSYNSPLH
>.|TRBJ1-5|.|TRBV2
ASMPLAGEPQH
>.|TRBJ2-3|.|TRBV7-2
ASSLKGTYTDTQY
>once|TRBJ2-3|TRBD1|TRBV7-7
ASSQQGLVTDTQY
>.|TRBJ1-5|.|TRBV12-5
ASGLEGQGNQPQH
>few|TRBJ1-5|.|TRBV7-2
ASSLGSAGGAGQPQH
>.|TRBJ2-1|.|TRBV5-1
ASSLGDPSYNEQF
>.|TRBJ1-2|.|TRBV6-5
ASSPTDSLYGYT
>.|TRBJ1-4|TRBD1|TRBV19
ASSPRTGQKLF
>.|TRBJ1-3|.|TRBV30
AWSVGPGTIY
>few|TRBJ2-5|.|TRBV5-6
ASSSGYGQETQY
>.|TRBJ1-2|.|TRBV19
ASQADRTNYGYT
>.|TRBJ2-6|TRBD1|TRBV13
ASSGPGQGAPGANVLT
>.|TRBJ2-1|TRBD2|TRBV18
ASSGLAGVSNEQF
>.|TRBJ1-5|.|TRBV28
ASSSPSGALSNQPQH
>.|TRBJ2-3|TRBD2|TRBV10-3
AIGGETDTQY
>.|TRBJ1-1|.|TRBV5-5
ASSLREARTEAF
>.|TRBJ2-6|.|TRBV9
ASSGQDSTFSGANVLT